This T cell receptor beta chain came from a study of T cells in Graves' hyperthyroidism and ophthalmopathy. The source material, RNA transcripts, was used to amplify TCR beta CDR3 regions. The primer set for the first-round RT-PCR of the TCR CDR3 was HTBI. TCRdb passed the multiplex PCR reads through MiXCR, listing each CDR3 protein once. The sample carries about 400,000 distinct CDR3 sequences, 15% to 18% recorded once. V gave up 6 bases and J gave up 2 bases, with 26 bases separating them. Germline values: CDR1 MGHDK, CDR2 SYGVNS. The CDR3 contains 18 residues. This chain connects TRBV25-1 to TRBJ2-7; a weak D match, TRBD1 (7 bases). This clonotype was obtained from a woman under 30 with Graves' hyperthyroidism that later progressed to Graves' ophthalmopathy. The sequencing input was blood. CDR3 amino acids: CASSPWDSSGATAYEQYF. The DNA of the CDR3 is TGTGCCAGCAGCCCTTGGGACAGTTCGGGAGCGACTGCCTACGAGCAGTACTTC.